This T cell receptor (beta chain) was captured by sequencing in a study of blood T cells in healthy people across ages. The CDR3 contains 13 residues. Trimming took 0 bases from V and 10 from J, leaving 13 bases between them. Germline V gene data show CDR1 as SGDLS and CDR2 as YYNGEE. For this clonotype: No antigen is known for it.

General observations from the study: Measured against age, TCR beta diversity per million T cells decreased in a roughly linear manner.

Alongside a J-beta primer mix, a sample-barcoded 5' primer served in a second PCR lasting roughly 7 to 12 cycles. All cDNA molecules were each tagged by a template-switch adaptor with 12 random nucleotides. Every sample gave at least 2.5 million paired-end reads containing CDR3. TCRdb ran MiXCR on the 5' RACE reads and lists one entry per CDR3 protein. This sample has approximately 850,000 distinct CDR3 sequences; about 62% occur once, and the top ten carry about 20%. What was sequenced was blood. V usage is TRBV9 and J usage is TRBJ1-2; D is possibly TRBD1 (5 bases). This receptor was identified in a man aged 25 to 45 in good health. This CDR3 is CASSVDRGRDYTF. The CDR3 DNA sequence: TGTGCCAGCAGCGTAGACCGGGGGAGGGACTACACCTTC.